The entry below describes one T cell receptor beta chain. Its specificity is not known. This may be a read error: a much more frequent sequence differs by one nucleotide. Blood RNA came from unsorted whole blood; germline DNA was also extracted. Before the surgical procedure, 3 to 5 milliliters of peripheral blood were collected. This entry belongs to a study of tumor-infiltrating lymphocytes in primary liver carcinoma. Regarding the study as a whole: Tumor tissue displayed a significantly greater top-250-clone fraction than blood (p = 0.039). Researchers did not compare CD4+ and CD8+ repertoires, as samples were bulk unsorted.

Total RNA amounting to around 530 ng was the source from which TCR beta cDNA was made with a constant-region primer. It was through three nested multiplex PCR rounds of slightly modified ARM-PCR that TCR beta libraries arose. With TRBV1-TRBV30 forward primers and a C-beta reverse primer, the first two PCR rounds were run for about 10 cycles each. Using its own MiXCR run on the multiplex PCR reads, TCRdb lists one record per CDR3 protein. Altogether just over 300,000 distinct CDR3 sequences are present, approximately 58% being singletons, with the ten largest covering approximately 17%. The ends lost 3 bases at V and 10 bases at J; junction bases unmatched: 10. Germline lookup yields CDR1 LGHNT and CDR2 FRNRAP. CDR3 length: 14 amino acids.

The chain carries TRBV12-5 and TRBJ2-5; the match to TRBD1 covers 8 bases. Sample: peripheral blood. The receptor was isolated from a woman aged 25-40 years with primary liver carcinoma and hepatitis B virus infection. This chain's CDR3 is CASGFASGQADQYF. DNA of the CDR3: TGTGCTAGTGGTTTCGCCTCGGGACAGGCAGACCAGTACTTC.